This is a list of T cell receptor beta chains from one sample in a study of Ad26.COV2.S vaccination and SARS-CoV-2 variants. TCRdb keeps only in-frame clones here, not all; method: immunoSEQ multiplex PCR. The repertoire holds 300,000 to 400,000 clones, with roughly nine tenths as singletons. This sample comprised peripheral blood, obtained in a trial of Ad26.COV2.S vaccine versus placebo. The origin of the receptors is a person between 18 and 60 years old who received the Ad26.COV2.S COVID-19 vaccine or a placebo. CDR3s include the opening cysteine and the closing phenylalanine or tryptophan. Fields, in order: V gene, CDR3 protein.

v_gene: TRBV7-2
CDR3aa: CASSFPSFESSSPLHF

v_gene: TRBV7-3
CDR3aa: CASSLSGNLYEQYF

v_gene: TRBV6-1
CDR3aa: CASRERRVSGRAGDTQYF

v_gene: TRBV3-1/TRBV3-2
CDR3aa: CASSQEHRLAAGRLLDTQYF

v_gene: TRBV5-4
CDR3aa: CASSIGLAYNEQFF

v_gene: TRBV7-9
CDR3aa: CASSLITTQGGNGYTF

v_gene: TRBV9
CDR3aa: CASSETGTGIDEQYF

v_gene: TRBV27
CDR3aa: CASRITGTGLLLGGELFF

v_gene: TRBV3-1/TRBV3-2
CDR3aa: CASSQGGSVKMADTQYF

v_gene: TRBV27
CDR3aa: CASSLSRDQPQHF

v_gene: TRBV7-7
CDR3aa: CASSLDLTSGRNEQFF

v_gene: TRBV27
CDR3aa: CASSLYWDRDYNEQFF

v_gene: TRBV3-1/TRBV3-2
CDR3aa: CASSQDLVGVNEQFF

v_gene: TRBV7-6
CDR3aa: CASSFGFREGGYEQYF

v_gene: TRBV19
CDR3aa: CASTEAGPASTDTQYF

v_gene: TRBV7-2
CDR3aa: CASSSQSGPTSEGYTF

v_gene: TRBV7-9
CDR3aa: CASSKGSDNQPQHF

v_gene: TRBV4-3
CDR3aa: CASSLLVREKGYTF

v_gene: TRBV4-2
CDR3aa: CASSQERYPAAYSGNTIYF

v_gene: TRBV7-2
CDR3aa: CASSRAGGGSPYEQYF

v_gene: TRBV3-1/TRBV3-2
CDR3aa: CASSQPLQGADGYTF

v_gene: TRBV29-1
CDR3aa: CSAATGMLAYEQYF

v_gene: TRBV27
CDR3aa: CASSLRLADGNQPQHF

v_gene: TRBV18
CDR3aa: CASSLDTNYGYTF

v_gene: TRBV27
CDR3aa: CASSLRGGSYYNEQFF

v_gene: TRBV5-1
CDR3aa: CASSPRTGGRNTEAFF

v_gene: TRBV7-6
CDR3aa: CASSLTALGQAFGYGYTF

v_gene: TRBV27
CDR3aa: CASSPSGTGQSEQYF

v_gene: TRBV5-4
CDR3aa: CASSPHPGLAGGAGANVLTF

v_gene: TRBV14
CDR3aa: CASSHSRVQYF

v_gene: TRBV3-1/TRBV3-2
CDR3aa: CASSFTGGELFF

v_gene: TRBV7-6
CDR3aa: CASSHPGTSGSGRSDEQFF

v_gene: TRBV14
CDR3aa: CASSQVGLADSYNEQFF

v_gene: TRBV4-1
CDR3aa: CASSQDGLASYEQYF

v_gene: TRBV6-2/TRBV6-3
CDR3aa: CASSHTVNTEAFF

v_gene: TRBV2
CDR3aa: CASREEKLFF

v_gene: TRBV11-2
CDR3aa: CASSRRQGAPQETQYF

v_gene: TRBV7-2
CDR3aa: CASSRSGSTYEQYF

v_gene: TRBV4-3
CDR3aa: CASSQGGGVCQPQHF

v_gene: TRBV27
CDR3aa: CASSLQGEGYGYTF

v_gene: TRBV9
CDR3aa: CASSVGDIMGYTF

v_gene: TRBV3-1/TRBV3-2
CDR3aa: CASSHRDRWNTEAFF

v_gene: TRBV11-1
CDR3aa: CASSLLAGGPSGELFF

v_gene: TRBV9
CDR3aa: CASSPRAGAENEQFF

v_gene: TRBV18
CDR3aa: CASSAKVEPSGYTF